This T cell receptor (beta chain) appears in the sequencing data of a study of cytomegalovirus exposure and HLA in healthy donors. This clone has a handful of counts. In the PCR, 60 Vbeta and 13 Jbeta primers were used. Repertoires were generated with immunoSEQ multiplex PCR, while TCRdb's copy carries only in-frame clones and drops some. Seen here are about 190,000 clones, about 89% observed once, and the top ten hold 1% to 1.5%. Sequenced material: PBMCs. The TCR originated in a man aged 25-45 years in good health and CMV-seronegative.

CDR3 nucleotides: TGTGCCAGCAGCTTGGGGTGGACAGGGGCGAACACCGGGGAGCTGTTTTTT. Translating it yields CASSLGWTGANTGELFF. This rearrangement joins TRBV7-2 to TRBJ2-2; 9 positions agree with TRBD1. Germline V gene data show CDR1 as SGHTA and CDR2 as FQGNSA. The CDR3 sequence is 17 residues long. V lost 3 bases and J lost 0; bases outside the gene matches: 5.